One sample yielded the 3 T cell receptor beta chains listed below, sequenced in a study of OX40 agonist ivuxolimab in advanced cancers. Assay: immunoSEQ multiplex PCR; the TCRdb copy retains only in-frame clones and omits some. Among roughly 92,000 clones listed, roughly 89% were seen once. The specimen comprised CD4+ or CD8+ T cells sorted from blood, sampled in a trial of the OX40 agonist ivuxolimab. The receptors here all came from an adult with an advanced solid tumor such as melanoma, head and neck, liver or kidney cancer.

This clone was seen only once. The chain combines TRBV23-1 with TRBJ2-2; perhaps D is TRBD1 or TRBD2 (7 bases each). TRBV23-1 is sorted into the ORF group, with uncertain function. The CDR3 length is 16 residues. Trimming pared 9 bases from V and 0 bases from J, leaving 17 bases between. DNA for the CDR3: TGCGCCAGGCAGGGGGGGCGACGGACGAACACCGGGGAGCTGTTTTTT. Translated, it gives CARQGGRRTNTGELFF.

This clone was observed a handful of times. One end of the junction is discordant with germline, which a read error may explain. Here the CDR3 reads CASNSHEQYF. The CDR3 bases are TGTGCCAGTAACTCCCACGAGCAGTACTTC. This chain joins TRBV19 and TRBJ2-7; no clear D. In germline, CDR1 is LNHDA, CDR2 SQIVND (reference sequence). CDR3 length: 10 residues. The variable domain in full, with the rest retrieved from reference TRBV19 and TRBJ2-7, is DGGITQSPKYLFRKEGQNVTLSCEQNLNHDAMYWYRQDPGQGLRLIYYSQIVNDFQKGDIAEGYSVSREKKESFPLTVTSAQKNPTAFYLCASNSHEQYFGPGTRLTVT.

V is TRBV7-9 and J is TRBJ1-1; no clear D gene. The length of the CDR3 is 17 residues. V was trimmed by 5 bases and J by 1 base, leaving 20 bases between them. Germline CDR1 and CDR2: SEHNR and FQNEAQ (reference sequence). Here the CDR3 DNA reads TGTGCCAGCAGCCTATGGACTAGCCGGCCGCGGAACACTGAAGCTTTCTTT. Its translation: CASSLWTSRPRNTEAFF.